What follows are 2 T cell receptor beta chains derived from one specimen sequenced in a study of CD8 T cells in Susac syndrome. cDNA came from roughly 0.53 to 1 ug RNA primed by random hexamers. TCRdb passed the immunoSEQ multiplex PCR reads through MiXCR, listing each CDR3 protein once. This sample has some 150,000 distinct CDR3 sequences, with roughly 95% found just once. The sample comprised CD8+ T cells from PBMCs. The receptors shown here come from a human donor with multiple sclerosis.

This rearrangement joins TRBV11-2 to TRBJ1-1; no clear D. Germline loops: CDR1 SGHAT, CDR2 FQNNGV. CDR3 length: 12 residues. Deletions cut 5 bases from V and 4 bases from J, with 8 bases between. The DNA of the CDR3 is TGTGCCAGCAGCCCCGCGTTCACTGAAGCTTTCTTT. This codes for CASSPAFTEAFF.

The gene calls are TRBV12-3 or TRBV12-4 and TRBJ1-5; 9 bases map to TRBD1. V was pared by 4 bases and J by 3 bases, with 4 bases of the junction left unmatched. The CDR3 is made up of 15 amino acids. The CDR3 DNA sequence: TGTGCCAGCAGTTGGGGGACAGGGAACAATCAGCCCCAGCATTTT. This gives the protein CASSWGTGNNQPQHF.